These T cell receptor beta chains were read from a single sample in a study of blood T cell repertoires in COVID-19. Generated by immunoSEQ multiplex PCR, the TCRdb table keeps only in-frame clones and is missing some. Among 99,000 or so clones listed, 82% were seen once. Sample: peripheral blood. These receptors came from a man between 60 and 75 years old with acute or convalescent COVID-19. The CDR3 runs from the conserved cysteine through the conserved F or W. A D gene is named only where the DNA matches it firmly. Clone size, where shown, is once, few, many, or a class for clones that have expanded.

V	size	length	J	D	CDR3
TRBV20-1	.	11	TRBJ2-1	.	CSARFASEQFF
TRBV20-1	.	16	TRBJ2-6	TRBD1	CSASPPTGFGANVLTF
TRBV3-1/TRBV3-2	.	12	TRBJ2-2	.	CASSLVPGELFF
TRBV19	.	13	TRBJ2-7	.	CASSIQAGNEQYF
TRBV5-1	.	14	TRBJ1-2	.	CASSLAVGEDGYTF
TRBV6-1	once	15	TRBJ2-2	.	CASSEAPGFTGELFF
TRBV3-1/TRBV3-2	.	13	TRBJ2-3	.	CASSLLILNTQYF
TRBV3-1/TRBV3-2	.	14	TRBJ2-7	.	CASSQLPNTYEQYF
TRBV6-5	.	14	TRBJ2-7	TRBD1	CASRQQGFIYEQYF
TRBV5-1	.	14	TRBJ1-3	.	CASRMGDLGNTIYF
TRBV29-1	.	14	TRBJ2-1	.	CSVAGLEYYNEQFF
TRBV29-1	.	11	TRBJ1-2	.	CSVVTGRGYTF
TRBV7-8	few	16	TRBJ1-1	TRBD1	CASKTGTASMNTEAFF
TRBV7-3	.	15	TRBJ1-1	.	CASSPQASMNTEAFF
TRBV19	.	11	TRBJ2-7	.	CASSNSYEQYF
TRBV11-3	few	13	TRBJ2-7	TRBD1	CASSFGQGDEQYF
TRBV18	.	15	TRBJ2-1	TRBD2	CASSLSSGRVNEQFF
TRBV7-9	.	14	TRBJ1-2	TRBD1	CASSLQGARYGYTF
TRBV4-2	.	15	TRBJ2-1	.	CASSQDPSFYNEQFF
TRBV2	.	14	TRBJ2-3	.	CASAGADRTDTQYF
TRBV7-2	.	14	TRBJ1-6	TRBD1	CASSRTGKNSPLHF
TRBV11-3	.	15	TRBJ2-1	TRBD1	CASSLEQGGYNEQFF
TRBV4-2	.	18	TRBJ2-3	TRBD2	CASSQDRGTSGLRDTQYF
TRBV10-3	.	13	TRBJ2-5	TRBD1	CAISDRGRETQYF
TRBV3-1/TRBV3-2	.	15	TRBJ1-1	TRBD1	CASSHQDRGWAEAFF
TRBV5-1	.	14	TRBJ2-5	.	CASSFGQYQETQYF
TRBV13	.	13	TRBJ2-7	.	CASSLGGSYEQYF